This passage covers 23 T cell receptor beta chains from one sample sequenced in a study of OX40 agonist ivuxolimab in advanced cancers. TCRdb keeps only in-frame clones here, not all; method: immunoSEQ multiplex PCR. The repertoire holds roughly 52,000 clones, with 84% as singletons. The starting material was CD4+ or CD8+ T cells sorted from blood, obtained in a trial of the OX40 agonist ivuxolimab. The origin of the receptors is an adult with an advanced solid tumor such as melanoma, head and neck, liver or kidney cancer.

The V call is TRBV4-3, the J call TRBJ2-3, with D maybe TRBD1 (6 bases). CDR3 size: 15 residues. The V end lost 4 bases, the J end lost 0 bases, and 11 bases lay between the germline ends. Germline CDR1 LGHNA, CDR2 YSLEER. The CDR3: CASSRTADSTDTQYF. CDR3 nucleotides: TGCGCCAGCAGCCGGACAGCGGATAGCACAGATACGCAGTATTTT.

The chain is built from TRBV19 and TRBJ2-3; D gene ambiguous. Germline V gene lookup returns CDR1 LNHDA and CDR2 SQIVND (reference sequence). This CDR3 comprises 14 residues. V was shortened by 1 base and J by 1 base, with 6 bases between the two germline ends. The CDR3 DNA follows: TGTGCCAGTAGTATAGGTGAGGGCACAGATACGCAGTATTTT. Its protein product is CASSIGEGTDTQYF.

The CDR3 spells CASSLKGWGTGELFF. The CDR3 DNA reads as TGTGCCAGCAGCCTCAAAGGGTGGGGCACCGGGGAGCTGTTTTTT. The rearrangement links TRBV5-4 to TRBJ2-2, with no clear D. V was clipped by 4 bases and J by 4 bases, with 14 bases between them. The germline V gene encodes CDR1 SGHNT and CDR2 YYREEE (reference sequence). There are 15 residues in the CDR3.

As for this clone: Its ends do not fully match the called genes, so a read error is possible. The V gene is TRBV11-3, the J gene TRBJ1-1, with TRBD1 matching 7 bases. CDR1 SGHNT and CDR2 YENEEA come from the germline V gene. The CDR3 length is 15 residues. CDR3 nucleotide sequence: TGTGCCAGCAGGTCACTCAGGGGGTTGAACTCTGAAGCTTTCTTT. It yields the protein CASRSLRGLNSEAFF.

This chain links TRBV18 with TRBJ1-5; D ambiguous. In germline, CDR1 is KGHSH, CDR2 LQKENI. The CDR3 sequence is 15 residues long. Deletions cut 5 bases from V and 1 base from J, with 12 bases between. The CDR3 is CASSTRTESNQPQHF. In DNA, the CDR3 is TGTGCCAGCTCAACGCGGACGGAAAGCAATCAGCCCCAGCATTTT.

The sample holds a few counts of this clone. The V call is TRBV25-1, the J call TRBJ1-2; D call uncertain. In germline, CDR1 is MGHDK, CDR2 SYGVNS. The V end lost 8 bases, the J end lost 3 bases, and 7 bases lay between the germline ends. This CDR3 has 11 residues. The CDR3 DNA sequence: TGTGCCAGCGGAAGGGACTATGGCTACACCTTC. Protein: CASGRDYGYTF.

The CDR3 region is CASSIDRAPNTEAFF. The CDR3 nucleotides read TGTGCCAGTAGTATAGACAGGGCACCCAACACTGAAGCTTTCTTT. J is TRBJ1-1 and V is TRBV19; weak D call: TRBD1 (5 bases). The CDR3 consists of 15 residues. Trimming took off 0 bases at V and 2 bases at J, with 10 bases between the two ends. Germline-derived CDR1 and CDR2 are LNHDA and SQIVND (reference sequence).

The chain has TRBV28 and TRBJ1-5; unclear D gene. From germline, CDR1 is MDHEN and CDR2 SYDVKM. There are 17 residues in the CDR3. Trimming removed 2 bases at V and 0 bases at J, with 14 bases between. DNA of the CDR3: TGTGCCAGCAGTTTAAGTGACTTCTATTATAGCAATCAGCCCCAGCATTTT. Amino acid sequence: CASSLSDFYYSNQPQHF.

The chain has TRBV29-1 and TRBJ2-7; 7 positions match TRBD2. Germline CDR1 reads SQVTM; CDR2 reads ANQGSEA. There are 13 residues in the CDR3. The V segment lost 2 bases and the J segment 4 bases; nucleotides outside the gene matches: 5. The CDR3 here is CSVESASGYEQYF. The CDR3 region has the DNA TGCAGCGTTGAAAGCGCTAGCGGATACGAGCAGTACTTC.

The V call is TRBV13, the J call TRBJ2-3; 7 nucleotides line up with TRBD2. Germline V gene sequence: CDR1 PRHDT, CDR2 FYEKMQ (reference sequence). The V gene end was trimmed by 5 bases and the J gene end by 4 bases; junction bases not matched to a gene: 12. This CDR3 region has 16 residues. The CDR3 DNA is TGTGCCAGCAGCCTACTAGCGAGGGGCCGAGCAGATACGCAGTATTTT. This codes for CASSLLARGRADTQYF.

V gene TRBV6-6 combines with J gene TRBJ1-1; D gene uncertain. Germline CDR1 is MNHNY and CDR2 is SVGAGI (reference sequence). There are 15 residues in the CDR3. V lost 0 bases to trimming and J lost 0 bases, with 8 bases between them. The DNA of the CDR3 is TGTGCCAGCAGTTACTCCTCAGCAATGAACACTGAAGCTTTCTTT. Translated, it gives CASSYSSAMNTEAFF.

Concerning this clone itself: This CDR3 is also generated by other DNA sequences in the sample. V and J are TRBV9 and TRBJ2-7, with 12 bases that match TRBD2. This CDR3 has 18 amino acids. Trimming at V came to 4 bases and at J to 4 bases, leaving 15 bases not matched to a gene. Germline assignment: CDR1 SGDLS and CDR2 YYNGEE. In DNA, the CDR3 is TGTGCCAGCAGCTCACCACTAGCGGGAGGCGACAGCTCTTACGAGCAGTACTTC. Its translation is CASSSPLAGGDSSYEQYF.

V gene TRBV7-6 combines with J gene TRBJ2-7; D assignment may be TRBD1 or TRBD2 (5 bases each). Trimming took 4 bases from V and 5 from J, leaving 21 bases between them. Per germline, CDR1 SGHVS and CDR2 FNYEAQ. This CDR3 has 16 amino acids. CDR3 DNA: TGTGCCAGCAGCTCGAACCCAGCAGGGAGTGGAGACGAGCAGTACTTC. Protein sequence: CASSSNPAGSGDEQYF.

J is TRBJ1-2 and V is TRBV5-4; 8 positions match TRBD1. V dropped 3 bases and J dropped 3; count of bases not matched to a gene: 7. Germline V CDR1 and CDR2: SGHNT, YYREEE (reference sequence). The CDR3 extends over 15 amino acids. CDR3 DNA: TGTGCCAGCAGCTCCGGACAGGGTGTTTACTATGGCTACACCTTC. The encoded protein is CASSSGQGVYYGYTF.

The gene calls are TRBV7-9 and TRBJ2-7, with TRBD1 matching 7 bases. CDR3 length equals 14 residues. The germline CDR1 and CDR2 sequences are SEHNR and FQNEAQ (reference sequence). The ends lost 5 bases at V and 2 bases at J; junction bases unmatched: 6. The DNA of the CDR3 is TGTGCCAGCAGCCTCGGACAGGTCACCTACGAGCAGTACTTC. As protein: CASSLGQVTYEQYF.

This clone came up a few times. CDR3 coding DNA: TGTGCCAGCGGTAAGGGACGGGCGAGCTCCTACGAGCAGTACTTC. Its translation: CASGKGRASSYEQYF. The chain recombines TRBV27 with TRBJ2-7, with D perhaps being TRBD1 or TRBD2 (5 bases each). Trimming shortened V by 8 bases and J by 0 bases, and 17 bases separated the two germline ends. This CDR3 spans 15 amino acids. The germline gives CDR1 MNHEY, CDR2 SMNVEV (reference sequence).

The V call is TRBV10-1, the J call TRBJ2-1; a possible D gene is TRBD1 (6 bases). In germline, CDR1 is WNHNN, CDR2 SYGVQD (reference sequence). V was pared by 0 bases and J by 7 bases, with 13 bases between. The CDR3 extends over 15 amino acids. The chain's CDR3 is CASSESGGRNNEQFF. DNA for the CDR3: TGCGCCAGCAGTGAGTCTGGGGGCAGGAATAATGAGCAGTTCTTC.

This chain connects TRBV6-1 to TRBJ1-2, with 9 bases fitting TRBD1. The V gene end was trimmed by 6 bases and the J gene end by 0 bases; junction bases not matched to a gene: 2. Germline CDR1 and CDR2: MNHNS and SASEGT. This CDR3 is 14 amino acids long. The CDR3 is CASRRQGANYGYTF. The CDR3 DNA is TGTGCCAGCAGGAGACAGGGGGCTAACTATGGCTACACCTTC.

The rearrangement joins TRBV7-9 to TRBJ2-2; 14 bases are shared with TRBD2. The ends lost 4 bases at V and 4 bases at J; junction bases unmatched: 2. The germline V gene encodes CDR1 SEHNR and CDR2 FQNEAQ (reference sequence). This CDR3 contains 16 residues. CDR3 loop: CASSSGLAGGTGELFF. CDR3 DNA: TGTGCCAGCAGCTCCGGACTAGCGGGAGGCACCGGGGAGCTGTTTTTT.

The chain carries TRBV6-6 and TRBJ2-7; 9 bases fit TRBD1. The trim removed 2 bases at V and 1 base at J, leaving 3 bases unmatched. The CDR3 totals 15 residues. Germline V gene sequence: CDR1 MNHNY, CDR2 SVGAGI (reference sequence). CDR3 sequence (DNA): TGTGCCAGCAGTTACGGGACAGGGACATCCTACGAGCAGTACTTC. This sequence encodes CASSYGTGTSYEQYF.

The V gene is TRBV28, the J gene TRBJ2-5; D unclear. The J call is uncertain, as TRBJ2-7 better fits the DNA end. The CDR3 spans 13 residues. CDR1 and CDR2 (germline): MDHEN, SYDVKM. CDR3 in amino acids: CASSRAAPYEQYF. The CDR3 nucleotides read TGTGCCAGCAGTCGAGCAGCGCCCTACGAGCAGTACTTC.

A few counts support this clone. The V gene is TRBV10-3, the J gene TRBJ1-3, with a tentative D call TRBD1 (5 bases). Trimming pared 3 bases from V and 3 bases from J, leaving 9 bases between. This CDR3 has 14 residues. The germline gives CDR1 ENHRY, CDR2 SYGVKD. CDR3 sequence: CAISDPGRGNTIYF. CDR3 bases: TGTGCCATCAGTGACCCGGGACGTGGAAACACCATATATTTT.

The chain combines TRBV28 with TRBJ2-5, with no clear D. V was pared by 3 bases and J by 1 base, with 12 bases between. The CDR3 runs 15 residues. Per germline, CDR1 MDHEN and CDR2 SYDVKM. The CDR3 loop is CASSFAGSAQETQYF. The CDR3 nucleotides read TGTGCCAGCAGTTTTGCAGGCAGTGCCCAAGAGACCCAGTACTTC.